The 9 T cell receptor beta chains listed next were all sequenced from one sample in a study of T cell changes during pregnancy in multiple sclerosis. Repertoires were generated with immunoSEQ multiplex PCR, while TCRdb's copy carries only in-frame clones and drops some. The profile shows 40,000 to 55,000 clones, about 93% of them singletons. Sequenced here: CD4+ T cells from peripheral blood mononuclear cells, sampled after pregnancy. These receptor sequences come from a female donor in good health, enrolled as a control in a pregnancy study.

This sequence joins TRBV10-2 and TRBJ2-7; TRBD2 is a possible D gene (5 bases). Deletions cut 2 bases from V and 0 bases from J, with 11 bases between. CDR3 length: 15 residues. Looked up from germline, CDR1 is WSHSY and CDR2 is SAAADI. CDR3 bases: TGCGCCAGCAGTGAGGAGGGAGCCCACTCCTACGAGCAGTACTTC. It encodes CASSEEGAHSYEQYF.

The V call is TRBV5-6, the J call TRBJ2-7; 8 bases fit TRBD1. Germline V gene data show CDR1 as SGHDT and CDR2 as YYEEEE. The CDR3 is 17 residues long. V trimming: 4 bases; J trimming: 4 bases; junction bases outside the gene matches: 16. The CDR3 DNA sequence: TGTGCCAGCAGCGATACGTTACTGTGGACAGGGTCGTACGAGCAGTACTTC. It encodes CASSDTLLWTGSYEQYF.

Here the CDR3 DNA reads TGTGCCAGCAGTGAACTAAATTATAGCAATCAGCCCCAGCATTTT. This codes for CASSELNYSNQPQHF. The chain recombines TRBV2 with TRBJ1-5, with D unresolved. V lost 2 bases and J 0 bases, leaving 8 bases between the germline ends. CDR1 and CDR2 from the germline V gene are SNHLY and FYNNEI. This CDR3 has 15 amino acids.

The chain joins TRBV6-4 to TRBJ2-1, with D uncertain. Germline V lookup: CDR1 MRHNA, CDR2 SNTAGT. The CDR3 is made up of 11 amino acids. The V gene lost 7 bases and the J gene lost 3 bases, with 4 bases spanning the gap. The DNA of the CDR3 is TGTGCCAGCAACTTCTACAATGAGCAGTTCTTC. Translating it yields CASNFYNEQFF.

The genes are TRBV11-1 and TRBJ1-6; the D gene is possibly TRBD1 (6 bases). Germline V gene sequence: CDR1 SGHAT, CDR2 FQDESV (reference sequence). The CDR3 has 16 residues. Trimming shortened V by 3 bases and J by 8 bases, and 17 bases separated the two germline ends. This CDR3 reads CASSFRVGGPDSPLHF. As DNA, the CDR3 is TGTGCCAGCAGCTTCAGGGTCGGGGGGCCGGATTCACCCCTCCACTTT. The full variable domain, in which reference TRBV11-1 and TRBJ1-6 provide the parts outside the CDR3, is EAEVAQSPRYKITEKSQAVAFWCDPISGHATLYWYRQILGQGPELLVQFQDESVVDDSQLPKDRFSAERLKGVDSTLKIQPAELGDSAMYLCASSFRVGGPDSPLHFGNGTRLTVT.

CDR3 nucleotide sequence: TGTGCCAGCAGTCCTACAGGGATCTCTCAGCCCCAGCATTTT. Protein: CASSPTGISQPQHF. The J gene is TRBJ1-5, the V gene TRBV6-6, with D possibly matching TRBD1 (6 bases). In germline, CDR1 is MNHNY, CDR2 SVGAGI (reference sequence). V lost 5 bases and J lost 6, with 14 bases in between. The CDR3 totals 14 residues.

This rearrangement joins TRBV28 to TRBJ1-2, with D unclear. Germline-derived CDR1 and CDR2 are MDHEN and SYDVKM. Trimming left V 1 base short and J 8 bases short, with 8 bases between. The CDR3 is made up of 12 amino acids. The CDR3 here is CASSLSGQGYTF. DNA of the CDR3: TGTGCCAGCAGTTTATCGGGTCAGGGCTACACCTTC.

The chain combines TRBV6-1 with TRBJ2-6, with D unclear. In germline, CDR1 is MNHNS, CDR2 SASEGT. V lost 1 base, J lost 13 bases, and 17 bases lay in between. The CDR3 contains 15 residues. CDR3 residues: CASSEVLGWVRVLTF. The DNA of the CDR3 is TGTGCCAGCAGTGAAGTTCTTGGGTGGGTCAGGGTCCTGACTTTC.

The chain uses TRBV29-1 and TRBJ2-7, with TRBD1 matching 9 bases. In germline, CDR1 is SQVTM, CDR2 ANQGSEA. The CDR3 extends over 13 amino acids. The V segment lost 8 bases and the J segment 7 bases; nucleotides outside the gene matches: 12. The CDR3 DNA is TGCAGCATCTCTACAGGGGGCCCGGGGGAGCAGTACTTC. It codes for CSISTGGPGEQYF.